The 14 T cell receptor beta chains in this list originate from one sample, sequenced in a study of OX40 agonist ivuxolimab in advanced cancers. Some clones are missing from TCRdb's copy, which holds only in-frame ones; the method was immunoSEQ multiplex PCR. Of over 40,000 clones in the sample, approximately 86% are singletons; the top ten hold approximately 0.39%. The material was CD4+ or CD8+ T cells sorted from blood, obtained in a trial of the OX40 agonist ivuxolimab. Receptors originate from an adult with an advanced solid tumor such as melanoma, head and neck, liver or kidney cancer.

The rearrangement uses TRBV2 and TRBJ2-3, with D perhaps TRBD2 (5 bases). V was trimmed by 7 bases and J by 10 bases, leaving 18 bases between them. The CDR3 runs 13 residues. Germline CDR1 SNHLY, CDR2 FYNNEI. DNA of the CDR3: TGTGCCAGCAACCGGGAAGGCTCCGGAGCGCAGTATTTT. This encodes CASNREGSGAQYF.

This chain connects TRBV5-1 to TRBJ2-5; tentatively, D is TRBD2 (5 bases). The germline V gene has CDR1 SGHRS and CDR2 YFSETQ. This CDR3 spans 16 amino acids. V lost 4 bases to trimming and J lost 2 bases, with 18 bases between them. The CDR3 sequence: CASSSVRGSLQETQYF. The CDR3 DNA reads TGCGCCAGCAGCAGTGTACGGGGAAGTCTACAAGAGACCCAGTACTTC.

The chain employs TRBV5-4 and TRBJ1-2; no definite D call. Between the trimmed V and J ends, which lost 2 bases and 3 bases, there was a span of 14 bases. The CDR3 extends over 15 amino acids. From germline, CDR1 is SGHNT and CDR2 YYREEE (reference sequence). The DNA of the CDR3 is TGTGCCAGCAGCTTAGGAGGGAGGCGAGACTATGGCTACACCTTC. Encoded protein: CASSLGGRRDYGYTF.

This clone has a handful of counts. The V and J genes are TRBV10-3 and TRBJ1-2; D call uncertain. The CDR3 is 11 residues long. V shed 4 bases and J shed 6 bases, with 6 bases lying between them. CDR1 is ENHRY, CDR2 SYGVKD, per germline. The CDR3 DNA sequence: TGTGCCATCAGTGGGGGAGATGGCTACACCTTC. Its protein product is CAISGGDGYTF.

The V and J genes are TRBV5-4 and TRBJ1-6, with a weak D call TRBD1 (6 bases). The germline gives CDR1 SGHNT, CDR2 YYREEE (reference sequence). V lost 4 bases, J lost 8 bases, and 13 bases lay in between. The CDR3 consists of 14 residues. DNA of the CDR3: TGTGCCAGCAGCCGTGTGGGGGCCGATTCACCCCTCCACTTT. It yields the protein CASSRVGADSPLHF.

The chain recombines TRBV20-1 with TRBJ1-1; D not resolved. V was pared by 1 base and J by 8 bases, with 8 bases between. From germline, CDR1 is DFQATT and CDR2 SNEGSKA (reference sequence). The CDR3 is 11 amino acids. Here the CDR3 reads CSARVEKEAFF. The CDR3 DNA reads TGCAGTGCTAGAGTCGAGAAAGAAGCTTTCTTT.

This clone was detected only once. The V and J genes are TRBV6-5 and TRBJ2-7; 10 bases line up with TRBD1. This CDR3 spans 14 amino acids. The trim removed 6 bases at V and 6 bases at J, leaving 8 bases unmatched. CDR1 MNHEY and CDR2 SVGAGI come from the germline V gene. The CDR3 nucleotides read TGTGCCAGCAGGCAACCGGGACAGGGGCTCGAGCAGTACTTC. Translating gives CASRQPGQGLEQYF.

The J gene is TRBJ1-5, the V gene TRBV30; 7 bases map to TRBD1. The CDR3 is 13 amino acids. CDR1 is GTSNPN and CDR2 is SVGIG in the germline V gene (reference sequence). V trimming: 3 bases; J trimming: 3 bases; junction bases outside the gene matches: 2. The CDR3 region is CAWRGGPNQPQHF. DNA of the CDR3: TGTGCCTGGAGAGGGGGCCCCAATCAGCCCCAGCATTTT.

The chain carries TRBV15 and TRBJ2-5; possible D gene TRBD2, 5 bases. V was cut by 0 bases and J by 5 bases, with 13 bases left in between. In germline, CDR1 is LNHNV, CDR2 YYDKDF (reference sequence). This CDR3 is built from 15 residues. The CDR3 region has the DNA TGTGCCACCAGCAGAGATAACGAGGGTCGGGAGACCCAGTACTTC. Protein: CATSRDNEGRETQYF.

This clone was seen once. The J gene is TRBJ1-1, the V gene TRBV6-1; D not resolved. The CDR3 runs 12 residues. The germline CDR1 and CDR2 sequences are MNHNS and SASEGT. The V end lost 4 bases, the J end lost 2 bases, and 5 bases lay between the germline ends. As DNA, the CDR3 is TGTGCCAGCAGTGCATCTAACACTGAAGCTTTCTTT. Amino acid sequence: CASSASNTEAFF.

This chain uses TRBV9 with TRBJ2-5; possibly TRBD1 or TRBD2 for D (5 bases each). Germline CDR1 is SGDLS and CDR2 is YYNGEE. Trimming shortened V by 3 bases and J by 5 bases, and 14 bases separated the two germline ends. The length of the CDR3 is 14 residues. The CDR3 bases are TGTGCCAGCAGCGCCAGCGGTTGGGGGGAGACCCAGTACTTC. Encoded protein: CASSASGWGETQYF. The variable domain in full, with the rest retrieved from reference TRBV9 and TRBJ2-5, is DSGVTQTPKHLITATGQRVTLRCSPRSGDLSVYWYQQSLDQGLQFLIQYYNGEERAKGNILERFSAQQFPDLHSELNLSSLELGDSALYFCASSASGWGETQYFGPGTRLLVL.

The chain employs TRBV5-1 and TRBJ1-2; 12 nucleotides match TRBD1. The trim removed 1 base at V and 6 bases at J, leaving 7 bases unmatched. This CDR3 has 16 amino acids. The V gene's germline CDR1 is SGHRS and CDR2 YFSETQ. The CDR3: CASSLTPGQGADGYTF. Written as DNA, the CDR3 is TGCGCCAGCAGCTTGACCCCGGGACAGGGGGCAGATGGCTACACCTTC.

The rearrangement links TRBV28 to TRBJ1-1, with a tentative D call TRBD1 (5 bases). The CDR3 extends over 15 amino acids. The V end lost 4 bases, the J end lost 3 bases, and 15 bases lay between the germline ends. Looked up from germline, CDR1 is MDHEN and CDR2 is SYDVKM. The CDR3 loop is CASSSAWGDDTEAFF. As DNA, the CDR3 is TGTGCCAGCAGTTCCGCGTGGGGGGACGACACTGAAGCTTTCTTT.

The CDR3 loop is CASSLEPGSYNEQFF. In DNA, the CDR3 is TGTGCCAGCAGCTTAGAACCAGGCTCCTACAATGAGCAGTTCTTC. This chain links TRBV7-2 with TRBJ2-1; no clear D. Trimming removed 1 base from V and 0 bases from J, with 7 bases in between. The germline gives CDR1 SGHTA, CDR2 FQGNSA. The CDR3 has 15 amino acids. Full variable domain (outside the CDR3, taken from reference TRBV7-2 and TRBJ2-1): GAGVSQSPSNKVTEKGKDVELRCDPISGHTALYWYRQSLGQGLEFLIYFQGNSAPDKSGLPSDRFSAERTGGSVSTLTIQRTQQEDSAVYLCASSLEPGSYNEQFFGPGTRLTVL.